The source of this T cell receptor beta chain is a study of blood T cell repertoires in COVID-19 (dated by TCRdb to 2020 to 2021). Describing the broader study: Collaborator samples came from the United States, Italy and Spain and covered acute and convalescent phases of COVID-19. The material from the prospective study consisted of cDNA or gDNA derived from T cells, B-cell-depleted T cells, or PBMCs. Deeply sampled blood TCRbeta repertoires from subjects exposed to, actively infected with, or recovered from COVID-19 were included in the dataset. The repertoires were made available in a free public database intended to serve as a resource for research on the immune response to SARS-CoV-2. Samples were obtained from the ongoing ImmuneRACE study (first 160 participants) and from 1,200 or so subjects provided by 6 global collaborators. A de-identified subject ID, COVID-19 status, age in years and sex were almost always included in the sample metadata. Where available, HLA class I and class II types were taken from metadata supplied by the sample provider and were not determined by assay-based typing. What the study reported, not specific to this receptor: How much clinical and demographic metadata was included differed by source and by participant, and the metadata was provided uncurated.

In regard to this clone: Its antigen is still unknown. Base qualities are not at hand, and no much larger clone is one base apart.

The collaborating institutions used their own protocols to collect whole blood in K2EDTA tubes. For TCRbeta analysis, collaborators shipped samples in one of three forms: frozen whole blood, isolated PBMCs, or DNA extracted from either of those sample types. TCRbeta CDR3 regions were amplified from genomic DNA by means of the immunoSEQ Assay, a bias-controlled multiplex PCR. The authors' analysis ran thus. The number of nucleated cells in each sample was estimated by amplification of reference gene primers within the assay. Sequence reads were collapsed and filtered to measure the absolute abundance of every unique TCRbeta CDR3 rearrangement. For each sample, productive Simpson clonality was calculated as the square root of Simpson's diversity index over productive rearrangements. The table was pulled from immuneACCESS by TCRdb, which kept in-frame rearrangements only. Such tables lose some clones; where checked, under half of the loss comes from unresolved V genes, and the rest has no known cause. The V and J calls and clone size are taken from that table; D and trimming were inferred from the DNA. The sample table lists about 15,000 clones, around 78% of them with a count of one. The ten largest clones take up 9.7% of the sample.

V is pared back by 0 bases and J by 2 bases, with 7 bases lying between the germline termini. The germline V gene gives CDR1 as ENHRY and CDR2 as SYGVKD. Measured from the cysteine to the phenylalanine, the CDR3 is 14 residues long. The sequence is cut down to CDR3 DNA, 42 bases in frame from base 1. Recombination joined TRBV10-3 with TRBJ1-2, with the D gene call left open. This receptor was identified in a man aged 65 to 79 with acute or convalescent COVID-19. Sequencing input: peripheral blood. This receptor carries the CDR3 CAISESGRNYGYTF. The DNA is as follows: TGTGCCATCAGTGAGTCCGGGAGAAACTATGGCTACACCTTC.